The 13 T cell receptor beta chains presented below share a single source sample, sequenced in a study of T cells after yellow fever vaccination. From the 5' RACE reads, TCRdb called clonotypes with MiXCR, one entry per CDR3 protein. The sample includes about 630,000 distinct CDR3 sequences, 9% to 15% of them seen just once. The material sequenced was PBMCs, taken on the day of the yellow fever booster vaccination. These receptors all stem from a man aged 25-45 years who received the YFV17D yellow fever vaccine.

The rearrangement joins TRBV7-2 to TRBJ2-3; maybe TRBD2 (6 bases). The V gene's germline CDR1 is SGHTA and CDR2 FQGNSA. This CDR3 comprises 15 residues. V dropped 5 bases and J dropped 6 bases, with 18 bases sitting between them. This CDR3 is CASSIVLSGTDTQYF. CDR3 sequence (DNA): TGTGCCAGCAGCATAGTCCTTAGCGGAACCGATACGCAGTATTTT.

The genes are TRBV27 and TRBJ2-5, with 8 bases matching TRBD1. Germline V gene data show CDR1 as MNHEY and CDR2 as SMNVEV (reference sequence). V dropped 5 bases and J dropped 4; count of bases not matched to a gene: 9. The CDR3 extends over 15 amino acids. DNA of the CDR3: TGTGCCAGCAGTAGCCGGGACAGGAGTTTAGAGACCCAGTACTTC. It yields the protein CASSSRDRSLETQYF.

The chain uses TRBV19 and TRBJ2-7, with 7 bases that match TRBD2. Germline V gives CDR1 LNHDA, CDR2 SQIVND (reference sequence). After removal of 3 bases from V and 6 bases from J, the junction contained 11 bases not matched to a gene. The CDR3 runs 15 residues. Here the CDR3 DNA reads TGTGCCAGTAGTATGAGGCGAGCGGGATCGTTCGAGCAGTACTTC. Protein sequence: CASSMRRAGSFEQYF. The full variable domain, with the rest looked up from reference TRBV19 and TRBJ2-7, is DGGITQSPKYLFRKEGQNVTLSCEQNLNHDAMYWYRQDPGQGLRLIYYSQIVNDFQKGDIAEGYSVSREKKESFPLTVTSAQKNPTAFYLCASSMRRAGSFEQYFGPGTRLTVT.

The J gene is TRBJ2-7, the V gene TRBV28, with 8 bases lining up with TRBD2. Trimming cost V 8 bases and J 7 bases; bases outside gene matches: 10. The germline V gene encodes CDR1 MDHEN and CDR2 SYDVKM. This CDR3 spans 13 amino acids. Written as DNA, the CDR3 is TGTGCCAGCGGGTTGACTAGCGCGTGGGAGCAGTACTTC. Translating gives CASGLTSAWEQYF.

The V and J genes are TRBV7-2 and TRBJ2-2; the D is unclear. Trimming left V 2 bases short and J 0 bases short, with 7 bases between. The CDR3 totals 15 residues. Germline CDR1 and CDR2: SGHTA and FQGNSA. In DNA form, the CDR3 reads TGTGCCAGCAGCTTAATCCACGCGAACACCGGGGAGCTGTTTTTT. It encodes CASSLIHANTGELFF.

The chain combines TRBV7-9 with TRBJ1-1, with TRBD1 as a possible D gene (6 bases). CDR1 is SEHNR and CDR2 is FQNEAQ in the germline V gene (reference sequence). The CDR3 consists of 13 residues. V was pared by 6 bases and J by 4 bases, with 12 bases between. CDR3 nucleotides: TGTGCCAGCAGTCTCGACAGGACCACTGAAGCTTTCTTT. Residues: CASSLDRTTEAFF.

The rearrangement links TRBV20-1 to TRBJ2-5; no clear D gene. Per the germline V gene, CDR1 is DFQATT and CDR2 is SNEGSKA (reference sequence). The CDR3 is 12 amino acids. Deletions cut 3 bases from V and 2 bases from J, with 7 bases between. In DNA form, the CDR3 reads TGCAGTGCTAGTCAAAAACAAGAGACCCAGTACTTC. It translates to CSASQKQETQYF.

This chain connects TRBV20-1 to TRBJ2-2; no clear D. V lost 5 bases, J lost 7 bases, and 14 bases lay in between. Germline assignment: CDR1 DFQATT and CDR2 SNEGSKA (reference sequence). The CDR3 has 13 amino acids. CDR3 region: CSARRKLGGELFF. CDR3 DNA sequence: TGCAGTGCTCGCCGAAAACTGGGCGGGGAGCTGTTTTTT.

This clonotype was seen many times. This chain joins TRBV12-3 or TRBV12-4 and TRBJ2-7; D is possibly TRBD1 (6 bases). The CDR3 loop spans 15 amino acids. Trimming removed 5 bases from V and 3 bases from J, with 17 bases in between. CDR3 protein: CASSRFARDNYEQYF. The CDR3 DNA reads as TGTGCCAGCAGTCGATTCGCCCGGGACAACTACGAGCAGTACTTC.

The CDR3 coding sequence is TGCAGCGAGGCGGGACCCACAGATACGCAGTATTTT. Protein: CSEAGPTDTQYF. The V and J genes are TRBV29-1 and TRBJ2-3; D may be TRBD2 (6 bases). Trimming shortened V by 7 bases and J by 2 bases, and 10 bases separated the two germline ends. This CDR3 comprises 12 residues. Germline assignment: CDR1 SQVTM and CDR2 ANQGSEA.

This clonotype was counted at least ten times. The rearrangement uses TRBV7-8 and TRBJ1-2, with D possibly matching TRBD1 (5 bases). V lost 1 base and J 6 bases, leaving 9 bases between the germline ends. CDR1 and CDR2 (germline): SGHVS, FQNEAQ. The CDR3 runs to 13 residues. The CDR3 sequence is CASSLGQGDGYTF. In DNA form, the CDR3 reads TGTGCCAGCAGCTTAGGTCAGGGCGATGGCTACACCTTC.

A few counts support this clonotype. The chain couples TRBV7-9 to TRBJ1-2; no definite D call. In germline, CDR1 is SEHNR, CDR2 FQNEAQ (reference sequence). With 1 base removed from V and 6 bases from J, the gap between germline ends came to 6 bases. There are 12 residues in the CDR3. The DNA for the CDR3 is TGTGCCAGCAGCTTAGGATCTGATGGCTACACCTTC. This codes for CASSLGSDGYTF.

V gene TRBV10-3 combines with J gene TRBJ2-7; no reliable D call. V lost 8 bases, J lost 1 base, and 15 bases lay in between. CDR1 is ENHRY, CDR2 SYGVKD, per germline. This CDR3 spans 14 amino acids. The CDR3 DNA sequence: TGTGCCATCGAGGCGACACACAATTCCTACGAGCAGTACTTC. This codes for CAIEATHNSYEQYF.